This T cell receptor beta chain was retrieved from a study of blood T cell repertoires in COVID-19. Across the study: In each case, the material was cDNA or gDNA derived from T cells, B-cell-depleted T cells, or PBMCs.

Symptom resolution, clearance, or two negative PCRs marked donors in Cohort 3 as recovered. The CDR3 is 13 amino acids. Trimming cost V 7 bases and J 3 bases; bases outside gene matches: 4. CDR1 and CDR2 (germline): MNHEY, SVGAGI. In this sample, this clone turned up once. Some clones are missing from TCRdb's copy, which holds only in-frame ones; the method was immunoSEQ multiplex PCR. The table shows 370,000 or so clones, with over 75% occurring only once. The sequenced sample was PBMCs or T cells enriched from blood (not recorded which). The rearrangement uses TRBV6-5 and TRBJ2-7; 9 bases agree with TRBD1. The sequence came from a man aged 25-45 years who had recovered from COVID-19. The CDR3 is CASKWTGDYEQYF. The CDR3 coding sequence is TGTGCCAGCAAATGGACAGGGGACTACGAGCAGTACTTC.